These 8 T cell receptor beta chains originate from one sample sequenced in a study of cytomegalovirus exposure and HLA in healthy donors. The PCR contained 60 Vbeta and 13 Jbeta primers. Libraries were prepared by immunoSEQ multiplex PCR; TCRdb keeps only in-frame clonotypes and omits some of them. The sample consists of about 180,000 clones, roughly 82% of them appearing once. Sequences were obtained from PBMCs. The source of these receptors is a man aged 40-55 years in good health and CMV-seronegative.

In nucleotides, the CDR3 is TGTGCCAGCCGGGACAGGTCAGCCAAAAACATTCAGTACTTC. Translating it yields CASRDRSAKNIQYF. The chain is built from TRBV2 and TRBJ2-4, with 8 nucleotides matching TRBD1. Looked up from germline, CDR1 is SNHLY and CDR2 is FYNNEI. With 8 bases clipped from V and 0 bases from J, the junction kept 3 bases outside the gene matches. The CDR3 is made up of 14 amino acids.

There are a few counts of this clone. The chain employs TRBV28 and TRBJ1-5, with D possibly TRBD1 on 6 matching bases. CDR3 length: 14 amino acids. V was clipped by 8 bases and J by 4 bases, with 15 bases between them. Germline CDR1 is MDHEN and CDR2 is SYDVKM. CDR3 nucleotides: TGTGCCAGCTATTCAGGGGCAAGAAATCAGCCCCAGCATTTT. Translating gives CASYSGARNQPQHF.

The rearrangement joins TRBV11-3 to TRBJ2-7; perhaps TRBD2 as D (6 bases). Germline V gene data show CDR1 as SGHNT and CDR2 as YENEEA. This CDR3 has 15 residues. V was clipped by 2 bases and J by 1 base, with 12 bases between them. CDR3 in amino acids: CASSLHGGSSYEQYF. Written as DNA, the CDR3 is TGTGCCAGCAGCTTACACGGGGGAAGTTCCTACGAGCAGTACTTC.

The chain employs TRBV4-1 and TRBJ1-1; possible D gene TRBD1, 5 bases. Deletions cut 2 bases from V and 1 base from J, with 14 bases between. The CDR3 loop spans 16 amino acids. Germline V gene sequence: CDR1 MGHRA, CDR2 YSYEKL. As DNA, the CDR3 is TGCGCCAGCAGCCAACGGTATACCAGGGAGAACACTGAAGCTTTCTTT. Residues: CASSQRYTRENTEAFF.

This clone came up a few times. This chain uses TRBV7-2 with TRBJ2-7; possible D gene TRBD2, 6 bases. The CDR3 sequence is 13 residues long. Trimming stripped 7 bases from V and 7 bases from J, with 17 bases between. CDR1 is SGHTA and CDR2 is FQGNSA in the germline V gene. The CDR3 spells CASTLPGVIEQYF. The CDR3 DNA reads TGTGCCAGCACCCTTCCGGGGGTTATTGAGCAGTACTTC.

V is TRBV9 and J is TRBJ2-3, with D possibly TRBD2 on 6 matching bases. The CDR3 is 15 residues long. Trimming pared 0 bases from V and 0 bases from J, leaving 8 bases between. The germline gives CDR1 SGDLS, CDR2 YYNGEE. The DNA of the CDR3 is TGTGCCAGCAGCGTAGTGGGACTGAGCACAGATACGCAGTATTTT. Its translation: CASSVVGLSTDTQYF.

Concerning this clone itself: The identical CDR3 is also encoded by other nucleotide sequences in the sample. This rearrangement joins TRBV5-4 to TRBJ2-5, with TRBD2 identical over 7 bases. The CDR3 is 15 residues long. V gave up 1 base and J gave up 5 bases; unmatched junction bases: 8. CDR1 and CDR2 (germline): SGHNT, YYREEE (reference sequence). DNA for the CDR3: TGTGCCAGCAGCTTGAGGTGGGGGGGAGGGGAGACCCAGTACTTC. Its protein is CASSLRWGGGETQYF.

CDR3 residues: CASSPPGDMNTEAFF. As DNA, the CDR3 is TGTGCCAGCAGCCCCCCGGGAGACATGAACACTGAAGCTTTCTTT. The chain is built from TRBV5-4 and TRBJ1-1; D ambiguous. Trimming removed 4 bases from V and 0 bases from J, with 13 bases in between. From germline, CDR1 is SGHNT and CDR2 YYREEE (reference sequence). There are 15 residues in the CDR3.